The next 3 T cell receptor beta chains were all read from a single sample in a study of OX40 agonist ivuxolimab in advanced cancers. Libraries were prepared by immunoSEQ multiplex PCR; TCRdb keeps only in-frame clonotypes and omits some of them. The sample records 40,000 to 50,000 clones, 65% to 90% being singletons. Source: CD4+ or CD8+ T cells sorted from blood, taken in a trial of the OX40 agonist ivuxolimab. The receptors were sampled from an adult with an advanced solid tumor such as melanoma, head and neck, liver or kidney cancer.

This clone has a single count. In nucleotides, the CDR3 is TGTGCCAGCAGCTTGGGTCGCGGGGCTTACACCGGGGAGCTGTTTTTT. It codes for CASSLGRGAYTGELFF. The rearrangement links TRBV5-5 to TRBJ2-2; TRBD2 might be the D (6 bases). Germline-derived CDR1 and CDR2 are SGHKS and YYEKEE (reference sequence). Trimming left V 0 bases short and J 3 bases short, with 12 bases between. This CDR3 is 16 amino acids long.

V usage is TRBV7-2 and J usage is TRBJ2-3, with TRBD1 identical over 8 bases. V lost 5 bases, J lost 4 bases, and 11 bases stayed unmatched. Looked up from germline, CDR1 is SGHTA and CDR2 is FQGNSA. This CDR3 is 16 amino acids long. The CDR3 region has the DNA TGTGCCAGCAGCCCACCCGGTGGACAGGGCGCAGATACGCAGTATTTT. Translated: CASSPPGGQGADTQYF.

This clone has just one count. In DNA form, the CDR3 reads TGTGCCAGCAGTAAGTCTTGGGGGCTCGAGCAGTACTTC. It translates to CASSKSWGLEQYF. The chain is built from TRBV6-1 and TRBJ2-7; D is possibly TRBD1 (6 bases). CDR1 is MNHNS, CDR2 SASEGT, per germline. The CDR3 is 13 amino acids. V lost 5 bases and J 6 bases, leaving 14 bases between the germline ends.